This TCR beta chain was obtained from a study of cytomegalovirus exposure and HLA in healthy donors. Study findings and constraints: Some TCR beta chains (over 150 of them) were listed as cytomegalovirus-associated. There were several of the most significant clusters that appeared linked to common viral pathogens in a later analysis.

Though nominally healthy at sampling, donors likely had unrecorded immune exposures. The CDR3 runs 20 residues. On this clone: Its target is not known.

Primers: 60 Vbeta forward and 13 Jbeta reverse. Sequencing used immunoSEQ multiplex PCR; TCRdb keeps in-frame clones, though not all of them. Of under 200,000 clones listed, around 80% are singletons. Sequencing input: PBMCs. The chain carries TRBV21-1 and TRBJ1-5; TRBD1 reflects the table's D call only, with no check against the DNA. TRBV21-1 is flagged as a pseudogene. The TCR originated in a man aged 35 to 55 in good health and CMV-seronegative. CDR3 residues: CASSTKKGGRQGDSNQPQHF. The DNA for the CDR3 is TGTGCCAGCAGCACCAAAAAGGGGGGTAGACAGGGAGATAGCAATCAGCCCCAGCATTTT.